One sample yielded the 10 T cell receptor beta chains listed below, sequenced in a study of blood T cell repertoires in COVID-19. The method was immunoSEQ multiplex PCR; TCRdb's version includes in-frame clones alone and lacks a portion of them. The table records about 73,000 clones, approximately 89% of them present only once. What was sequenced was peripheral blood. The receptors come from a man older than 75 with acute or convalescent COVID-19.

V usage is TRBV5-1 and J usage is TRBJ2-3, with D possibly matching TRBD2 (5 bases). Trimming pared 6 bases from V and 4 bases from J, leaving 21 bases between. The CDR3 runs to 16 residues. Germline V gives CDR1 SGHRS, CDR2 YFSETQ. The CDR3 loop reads CASTPLKGEGSDTQYF. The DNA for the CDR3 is TGCGCCAGCACCCCGTTGAAGGGAGAGGGCTCAGATACGCAGTATTTT.

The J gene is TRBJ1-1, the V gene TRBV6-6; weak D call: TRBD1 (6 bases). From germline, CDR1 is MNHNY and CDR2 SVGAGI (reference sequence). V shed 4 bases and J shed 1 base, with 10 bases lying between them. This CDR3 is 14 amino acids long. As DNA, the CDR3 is TGTGCCAGCAGTTTGGGGGGGCAGAACACTGAAGCTTTCTTT. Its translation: CASSLGGQNTEAFF.

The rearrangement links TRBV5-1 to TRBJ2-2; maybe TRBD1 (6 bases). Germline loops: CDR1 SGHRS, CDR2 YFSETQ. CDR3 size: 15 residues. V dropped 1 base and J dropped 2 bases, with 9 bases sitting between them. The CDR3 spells CASSLLGANTGELFF. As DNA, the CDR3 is TGCGCCAGCAGCTTGCTGGGGGCTAACACCGGGGAGCTGTTTTTT. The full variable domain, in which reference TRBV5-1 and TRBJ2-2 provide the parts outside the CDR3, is KAGVTQTPRYLIKTRGQQVTLSCSPISGHRSVSWYQQTPGQGLQFLFEYFSETQRNKGNFPGRFSGRQFSNSRSEMNVSTLELGDSALYLCASSLLGANTGELFFGEGSRLTVL.

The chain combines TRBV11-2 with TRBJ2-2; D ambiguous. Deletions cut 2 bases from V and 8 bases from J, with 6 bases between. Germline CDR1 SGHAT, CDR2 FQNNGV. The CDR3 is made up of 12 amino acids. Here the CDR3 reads CASSLQTGELFF. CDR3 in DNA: TGTGCCAGCAGCTTACAGACAGGGGAGCTGTTTTTT.

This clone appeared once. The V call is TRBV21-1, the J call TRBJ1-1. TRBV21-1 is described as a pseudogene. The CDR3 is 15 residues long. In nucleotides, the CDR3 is TGTGCCAGCAGCAAAGGGGCGGGCCGGAGGACTGAAGCTTTCTTT. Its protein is CASSKGAGRRTEAFF.

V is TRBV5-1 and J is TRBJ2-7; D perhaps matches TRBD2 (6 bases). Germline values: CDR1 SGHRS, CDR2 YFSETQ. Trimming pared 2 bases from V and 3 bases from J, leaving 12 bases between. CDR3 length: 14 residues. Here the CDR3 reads CASSLEGRDYEQYF. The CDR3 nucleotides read TGCGCCAGCAGCTTAGAGGGGCGGGACTACGAGCAGTACTTC. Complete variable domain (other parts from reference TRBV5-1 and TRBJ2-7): KAGVTQTPRYLIKTRGQQVTLSCSPISGHRSVSWYQQTPGQGLQFLFEYFSETQRNKGNFPGRFSGRQFSNSRSEMNVSTLELGDSALYLCASSLEGRDYEQYFGPGTRLTVT.

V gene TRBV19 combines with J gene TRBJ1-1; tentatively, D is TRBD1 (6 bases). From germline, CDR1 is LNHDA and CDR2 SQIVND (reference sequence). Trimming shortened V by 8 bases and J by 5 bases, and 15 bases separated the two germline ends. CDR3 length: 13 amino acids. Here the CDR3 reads CASRWTESTEAFF. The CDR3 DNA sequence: TGTGCCAGTCGTTGGACAGAATCTACTGAAGCTTTCTTT. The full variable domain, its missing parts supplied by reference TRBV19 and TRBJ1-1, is DGGITQSPKYLFRKEGQNVTLSCEQNLNHDAMYWYRQDPGQGLRLIYYSQIVNDFQKGDIAEGYSVSREKKESFPLTVTSAQKNPTAFYLCASRWTESTEAFFGQGTRLTVV.

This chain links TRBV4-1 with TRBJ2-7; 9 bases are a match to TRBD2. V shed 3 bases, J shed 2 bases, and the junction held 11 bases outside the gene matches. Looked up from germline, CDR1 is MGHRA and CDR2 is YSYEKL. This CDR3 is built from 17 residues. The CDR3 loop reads CASSHGLGLARTYEQYF. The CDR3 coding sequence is TGCGCCAGCAGCCATGGACTCGGACTAGCGAGAACCTACGAGCAGTACTTC.

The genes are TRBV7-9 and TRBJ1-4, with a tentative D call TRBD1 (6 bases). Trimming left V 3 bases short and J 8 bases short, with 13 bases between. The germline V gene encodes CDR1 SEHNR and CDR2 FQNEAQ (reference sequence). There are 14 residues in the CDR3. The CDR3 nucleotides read TGTGCCAGCAGCTTGCAGGGGTTAAAAGAAAAACTGTTTTTT. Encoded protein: CASSLQGLKEKLFF.

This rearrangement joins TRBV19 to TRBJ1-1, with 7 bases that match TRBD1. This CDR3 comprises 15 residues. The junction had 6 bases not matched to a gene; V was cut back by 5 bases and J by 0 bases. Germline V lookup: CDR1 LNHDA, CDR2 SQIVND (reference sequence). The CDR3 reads CASSSGQLMNTEAFF. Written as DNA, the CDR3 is TGTGCCAGTAGTTCGGGACAGCTGATGAACACTGAAGCTTTCTTT.